The rows below give T cell receptor beta chains drawn from one sample of a study of CD8 T cells in Susac syndrome. TCRdb passed the immunoSEQ multiplex PCR reads through MiXCR, listing each CDR3 protein once. Of tens of thousands of distinct CDR3 sequences in the sample, around 94% are singletons; the top ten hold 0.26%. Sequencing was performed on CD8+ T cells from PBMCs. The receptors come from a human donor in good health. The CDR3 runs from the conserved cysteine through the conserved F or W. The D gene is left open where the match is weak. Not every row has a clone size; where given, it reads once, few, many or a size class.

d_call	v_call	j_call	clone_size	cdr3_aa	cdr3_nt
TRBD1	TRBV15	TRBJ1-5	NA	CATSRDGTTGENQPQHF	TGTGCCACCAGCAGAGATGGAACGACAGGGGAAAATCAGCCCCAGCATTTT
NA	TRBV2	TRBJ2-7	NA	CASSPPLSSYEQYF	TGTGCCAGCAGTCCCCCTCTGAGCTCCTACGAGCAGTACTTC
TRBD1	TRBV7-8	TRBJ2-7	NA	CASSLLTGGYEQYF	TGTGCCAGCAGCTTATTGACAGGGGGTTACGAGCAGTACTTC
TRBD1	TRBV28	TRBJ2-2	once	CASTPRGTVNTGELFF	TGTGCCAGCACTCCAAGGGGGACAGTGAACACCGGGGAGCTGTTTTTT
NA	TRBV7-2	TRBJ1-2	once	CASSLAVGAAYYGYTF	TGTGCCAGCAGCTTAGCGGTCGGAGCGGCATACTATGGCTACACCTTC
TRBD1	TRBV4-1	TRBJ2-5	NA	CASSQDATGLKTQYF	TGCGCCAGCAGCCAAGATGCGACAGGGCTGAAGACCCAGTACTTC
NA	TRBV6-6	TRBJ2-1	NA	CASSYVSSRDHEQFF	TGTGCCAGCAGTTACGTCTCTAGCAGGGACCATGAGCAGTTCTTC
TRBD1	TRBV10-3	TRBJ1-1	once	CAIMGQTNTEAFF	TGTGCCATCATGGGACAGACGAACACTGAAGCTTTCTTT
TRBD2	TRBV15	TRBJ2-3	NA	CATSRAGTKDTQYF	TGTGCCACCAGCAGGGCCGGGACTAAAGATACGCAGTATTTT
TRBD2	TRBV10-3	TRBJ2-7	NA	CATAETSGVSYEQYF	TGTGCCACCGCTGAGACTAGCGGGGTGTCTTACGAGCAGTACTTC
NA	TRBV20-1	TRBJ2-1	NA	CSASGRSGDPYNEQFF	TGCAGTGCTAGCGGGAGATCGGGGGATCCCTACAATGAGCAGTTCTTC
NA	TRBV6-2/TRBV6-3	TRBJ1-5	few	CASRRDGSNQPQHF	TGTGCCAGCAGGAGGGACGGTTCCAATCAGCCCCAGCATTTT
NA	TRBV7-9	TRBJ2-7	NA	CASSGPYEQYF	TGTGCCAGCAGCGGACCATACGAGCAGTACTTC
NA	TRBV9	TRBJ2-2	NA	CASSVEGGELFF	TGTGCCAGCAGCGTAGAAGGGGGGGAGCTGTTTTTT
TRBD1	TRBV4-1	TRBJ1-2	NA	CASSRLNDRAIYGYTF	TGCGCCAGCAGTCGCCTGAACGACAGGGCGATCTATGGCTACACCTTC
NA	TRBV27	TRBJ2-5	once	CARGFWGETQYF	TGTGCCAGGGGTTTTTGGGGAGAGACCCAGTACTTC
TRBD1	TRBV12-3/TRBV12-4	TRBJ1-1	NA	CASSFFRTGDTEAFF	TGTGCCAGCAGTTTTTTTCGGACAGGGGACACTGAAGCTTTCTTT
TRBD2	TRBV12-3/TRBV12-4	TRBJ2-3	NA	CASKVASGFTDTQYF	TGTGCCAGCAAAGTCGCTAGCGGTTTCACAGATACGCAGTATTTT
NA	TRBV27	TRBJ2-7	NA	CASSSMPGQTYEQYF	TGTGCCAGCAGTTCCATGCCGGGCCAGACCTACGAGCAGTACTTC
NA	TRBV4-2	TRBJ2-5	NA	CASSPGPLETQYF	TGTGCCAGCAGCCCCGGCCCACTGGAGACCCAGTACTTC
NA	TRBV3-1	TRBJ1-5	NA	CASSPGPGRGQPQHF	TGTGCCAGCAGCCCGGGACCGGGAAGGGGTCAGCCCCAGCATTTT
TRBD1	TRBV6-5	TRBJ2-7	NA	CASSYLSTGDLHEQYF	TGTGCCAGCAGTTACCTATCAACAGGGGACCTGCACGAGCAGTACTTC
NA	TRBV4-3	TRBJ2-2	NA	CASSQDYSLTGELFF	TGCGCCAGCAGCCAAGATTACTCGTTGACCGGGGAGCTGTTTTTT
TRBD1	TRBV20-1	TRBJ1-2	NA	CSAAPSGTGTGYTF	TGCAGTGCTGCTCCGTCCGGGACAGGAACCGGCTACACCTTC
TRBD2	TRBV12-3/TRBV12-4	TRBJ2-5	NA	CASSLRASGAETQYF	TGTGCCAGCAGTTTAAGGGCTAGCGGGGCGGAGACCCAGTACTTC
NA	TRBV6-5	TRBJ2-3	NA	CASSYSPDTQYF	TGTGCCAGCAGTTACTCGCCCGATACGCAGTATTTT
TRBD1	TRBV6-1	TRBJ1-2	NA	CASSGSTGEDYGYTF	TGTGCCAGCAGTGGTAGTACAGGGGAGGACTATGGCTACACCTTC
TRBD1	TRBV6-1	TRBJ2-1	NA	CASSPTGDNEQFF	TGTGCCAGCTCACCGACAGGGGATAATGAGCAGTTCTTC
NA	TRBV27	TRBJ2-2	once	CASSSVVRQVMSGELFF	TGTGCCAGCAGTTCAGTCGTGCGCCAGGTCATGTCCGGGGAGCTGTTTTTT
NA	TRBV10-3	TRBJ2-3	NA	CAISDPNLADTQYF	TGTGCCATCAGTGACCCAAACCTGGCAGATACGCAGTATTTT
NA	TRBV7-9	TRBJ2-3	NA	CASGRPDTQYF	TGTGCCAGCGGCCGGCCAGATACGCAGTATTTT
NA	TRBV7-9	TRBJ2-3	NA	CASSLDPLTQYF	TGTGCCAGCAGCTTAGATCCCCTAACGCAGTATTTT
NA	TRBV27	TRBJ2-4	NA	CASSGGGRHIQYF	TGTGCCAGCAGTGGAGGAGGGAGGCACATTCAGTACTTC
TRBD1	TRBV9	TRBJ2-1	NA	CASSPKDRRAYNEQFF	TGTGCCAGCAGCCCAAAGGACAGGCGGGCCTACAATGAGCAGTTCTTC
TRBD2	TRBV9	TRBJ2-3	NA	CASSVASGRDTQYF	TGTGCCAGCAGCGTAGCAAGCGGGAGGGATACGCAGTATTTT
TRBD2	TRBV6-1	TRBJ2-1	once	CASSRTSGSSYNEQFF	TGTGCCAGCAGTAGGACTAGCGGGAGTTCCTACAATGAGCAGTTCTTC
NA	TRBV24-1	TRBJ2-3	few	CATSDLRDIAPGTQYF	TGTGCCACCAGTGATTTGCGGGACATCGCCCCCGGTACGCAGTATTTT
NA	TRBV6-4	TRBJ2-3	NA	CASSDSRDTDTQYF	TGTGCCAGCAGTGACTCGCGGGACACAGATACGCAGTATTTT
TRBD1	TRBV29-1	TRBJ2-1	NA	CSVDRSGQGYNEQFF	TGCAGCGTTGATAGATCCGGACAGGGCTACAATGAGCAGTTCTTT
NA	TRBV4-1	TRBJ2-3	NA	CASSLDTDTQYF	TGCGCCAGCAGCCTAGACACAGATACGCAGTATTTT
NA	TRBV5-1	TRBJ2-5	NA	CASSLPWDGEETQYF	TGCGCCAGCAGCTTGCCTTGGGACGGGGAGGAGACCCAGTACTTC
TRBD2	TRBV15	TRBJ2-1	NA	CATSRTTGLAGFYNEQFF	TGTGCCACCAGCAGAACTACTGGACTAGCGGGCTTCTACAATGAGCAGTTCTTC
TRBD1	TRBV4-1	TRBJ2-7	NA	CASSGRDRENEQYF	TGCGCCAGCAGCGGACGGGACAGGGAGAACGAGCAGTACTTC
TRBD1	TRBV4-1	TRBJ2-7	NA	CASSYYSQGAQIYEQYF	TGCGCCAGCAGCTATTACTCCCAGGGGGCGCAAATCTACGAGCAGTACTTC
NA	TRBV27	TRBJ2-7	NA	CASSVDEAYEQYF	TGTGCCAGCAGTGTGGACGAAGCGTACGAGCAGTACTTC
NA	TRBV4-3	TRBJ1-5	NA	CASSQDYANQPQHF	TGCGCCAGCAGCCAAGATTATGCGAATCAGCCCCAGCATTTT
TRBD2	TRBV7-2	TRBJ2-5	once	CASSLGLAGAPKYF	TGTGCCAGCAGCTTAGGGCTAGCGGGAGCCCCTAAGTACTTC
TRBD1	TRBV27	TRBJ1-2	NA	CASSTPHRGAGYTF	TGTGCCAGCAGTACCCCCCACAGGGGTGCGGGCTACACCTTC
NA	TRBV4-1	TRBJ2-6	NA	CASSQESAGIGANVLTF	TGCGCCAGCAGCCAAGAATCCGCCGGAATAGGGGCCAACGTCCTGACTTTC
TRBD1	TRBV3-1	TRBJ1-2	NA	CASSQGTGSYYGYTF	TGTGCCAGCAGCCAAGGGACAGGTTCCTACTATGGCTACACCTTC
NA	TRBV2	TRBJ2-7	NA	CASRTGLNSYEQYF	TGTGCCAGCCGCACAGGGCTAAACTCCTACGAGCAGTACTTC
TRBD2	TRBV24-1	TRBJ2-1	NA	CATSDLRSGGVSYNEQFF	TGTGCCACCAGTGATTTGCGGAGCGGGGGGGTTTCCTACAATGAGCAGTTCTTC
NA	TRBV27	TRBJ2-1	NA	CASSLSYRASSYNEQFF	TGTGCCAGCAGTTTATCATACCGGGCCAGCTCCTACAATGAGCAGTTCTTC
NA	TRBV4-3	TRBJ1-2	NA	CASSPTGLTWYGYTF	TGCGCCAGCAGCCCTACAGGGTTAACCTGGTATGGCTACACCTTC
NA	TRBV7-8	TRBJ2-1	NA	CASSLGVSEQFF	TGTGCCAGCAGCTTAGGAGTATCGGAGCAGTTCTTC
NA	TRBV23-1	TRBJ1-3	NA	CASSHRGPGNTIYF	TGCGCCAGCAGTCACCGCGGACCTGGAAACACCATATATTTT